A selection of T cell receptor beta chains follows, all from one sample in a study of CXCR3-negative and CXCR3-positive naive CD8 T cells. No DNA is given; TCRdb re-called the 5' RACE reads and lists each CDR3 protein once. The table lists 70,000 to 100,000 distinct CDR3 sequences. Specimen: naive CXCR3- CD8+ T cells from blood. These receptors all come from a human donor in good health. Some clones in this sample may be carry-over from other donors' samples. Each CDR3 is given with its conserved first and last residue.

j_call | v_call | cdr3_aa
TRBJ2-7 | TRBV15 | CATSRAVGLAATYEQYF
TRBJ2-7 | TRBV11-2 | CASSLGLTYEQYF
TRBJ2-1 | TRBV7-9 | CASRTKAGPEQFF
TRBJ2-7 | TRBV20-1 | CSARQVYEQYF
TRBJ2-1 | TRBV7-3 | CASSLNGGAYNEQFF
TRBJ2-1 | TRBV28 | CASSQGVDEQFF
TRBJ2-7 | TRBV20-1 | CSARDYQRDSYEQYF
TRBJ2-7 | TRBV27 | CASSSRGAYEQYF
TRBJ2-5 | TRBV15 | CATSRPVADRAKETQYF
TRBJ2-3 | TRBV28 | CASSFSGATDTQYF
TRBJ2-7 | TRBV29-1 | CSVFGGDRDYEQYF
TRBJ2-4 | TRBV29-1 | CSVRTTRENIQYF
TRBJ1-3 | TRBV7-9 | CASSLDRNPSGNTIYF
TRBJ2-7 | TRBV19 | CASSIGGDHEQYF
TRBJ2-5 | TRBV29-1 | CSVDGIQGAEETQYF
TRBJ2-3 | TRBV20-1 | CSAREVQRSTDTQYF
TRBJ1-1 | TRBV19 | CASSQSGITEAFF
TRBJ1-1 | TRBV3-1 | CASSHMQGLNTEAFF
TRBJ2-7 | TRBV28 | CASSFSPGGYEQYF
TRBJ2-7 | TRBV10-3 | CAISDYGQGMSYEQYF